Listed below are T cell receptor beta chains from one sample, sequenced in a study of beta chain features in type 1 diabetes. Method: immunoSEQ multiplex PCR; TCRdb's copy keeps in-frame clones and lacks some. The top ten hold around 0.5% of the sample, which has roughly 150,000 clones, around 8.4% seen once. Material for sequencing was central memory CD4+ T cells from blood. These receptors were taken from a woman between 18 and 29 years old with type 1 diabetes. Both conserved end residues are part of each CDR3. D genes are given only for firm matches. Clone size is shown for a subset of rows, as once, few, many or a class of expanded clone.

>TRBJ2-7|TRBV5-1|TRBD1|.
TGCGCCAGCAGCTTGGCGGGACAGGGGGGTAGGCAGTACTTC
CASSLAGQGGRQYF
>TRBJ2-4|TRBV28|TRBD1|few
TGTGCCAGCGACAGGGGGCCGAAAAACATTCAGTACTTC
CASDRGPKNIQYF
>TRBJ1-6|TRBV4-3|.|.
TGCGCCAGCAGCCAAGATCCCCCGGGGTATAATTCACCCCTCCACTTT
CASSQDPPGYNSPLHF
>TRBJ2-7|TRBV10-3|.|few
TGTGCCATCAGTGAGTCCGTACTAGCTTCCCACGAGCAGTACTTC
CAISESVLASHEQYF
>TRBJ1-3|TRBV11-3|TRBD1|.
TGTGCCAGCAGCCACAGGGACAGCTCTGGAAACACCATATATTTT
CASSHRDSSGNTIYF
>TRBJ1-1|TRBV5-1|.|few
TGCGCCAGCAGCCCCAGGGAAGGCATGAACACTGAAGCTTTCTTT
CASSPREGMNTEAFF
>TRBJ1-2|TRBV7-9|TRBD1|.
TGTGCCAGCAGCCTGACAGGGGATGGCTACACCTTC
CASSLTGDGYTF
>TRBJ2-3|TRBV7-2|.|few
TGTGCCAGCAGCGTGGACTATATCACAGATACGCAGTATTTT
CASSVDYITDTQYF
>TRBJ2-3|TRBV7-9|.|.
TGTGCCAGCAGCTTCGACATCGGCGCGCAGTATTTT
CASSFDIGAQYF
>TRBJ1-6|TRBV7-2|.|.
TGTGCCAGCAGCCTCAACCCCGGAGATAATTCACCCCTCCACTTT
CASSLNPGDNSPLHF
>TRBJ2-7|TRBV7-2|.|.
TGTGCCAGCAGCCTAAACAGGGACTACGAGCAGTACTTC
CASSLNRDYEQYF
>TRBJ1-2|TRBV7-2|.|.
TGTGCCAGCAGCTTAGATCAGGGAGGCGGTGGCTACACCTTC
CASSLDQGGGGYTF
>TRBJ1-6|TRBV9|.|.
TGTGCCAGCAGCGTACAAGCCGGGGGCTATAATTCACCCCTCCACTTT
CASSVQAGGYNSPLHF
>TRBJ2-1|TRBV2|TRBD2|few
TGTGCCAGCAGGGAGACTAGCGGGAGTTGGGATGAGCAGTTCTTC
CASRETSGSWDEQFF
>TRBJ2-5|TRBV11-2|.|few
TGTGCCAGCAGCCTATCAAACGGGGGAGGAGAGACCCAGTACTTC
CASSLSNGGGETQYF
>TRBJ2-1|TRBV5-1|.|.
TGCGCCAGCAGCTGGGTGGGGGGGCGAATCGGTGAGCAGTTCTTC
CASSWVGGRIGEQFF
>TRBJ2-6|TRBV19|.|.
TGTGCCAGTACCCCTGGAGGAGTACTCTCTGGGGCCAACGTCCTGACTTTC
CASTPGGVLSGANVLTF
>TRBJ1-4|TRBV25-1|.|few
TGTGCCAGCAGTGAACCGCAGGGAGAAAAACTGTTTTTT
CASSEPQGEKLFF
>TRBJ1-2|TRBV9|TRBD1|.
TGTGCCAGCAGCGTAGAGGACAGGGGCTATGGCTACACCTTC
CASSVEDRGYGYTF
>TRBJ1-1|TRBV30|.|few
TGTGCCTGGAGTGTACAGGGCCCTGAAGCTTTCTTT
CAWSVQGPEAFF
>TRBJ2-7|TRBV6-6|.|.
TGTGCCAGCAGCAAGGGAGCCTACGAGCAGTACTTC
CASSKGAYEQYF
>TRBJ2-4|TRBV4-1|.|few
TGCGCCAGCAGCCACACACTAACCCCGTCCGACATTCAGTACTTC
CASSHTLTPSDIQYF
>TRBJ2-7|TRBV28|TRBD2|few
TGTGCCAGCAGTTTTCCGGGCGGGAGGTACTACGAGCAGTACTTC
CASSFPGGRYYEQYF
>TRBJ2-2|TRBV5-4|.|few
TGTGCCAGCAGCCCCCTACAAATGGGGGGCACCGGGGAGCTGTTTTTT
CASSPLQMGGTGELFF
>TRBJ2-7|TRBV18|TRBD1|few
TGTGCCAGCTCACCAAGGGACAGGCCAACCTACGAGCAGTACTTC
CASSPRDRPTYEQYF
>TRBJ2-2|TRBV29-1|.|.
TGCAGCGTCGCACAATTCACCGGGGAGCTGTTTTTT
CSVAQFTGELFF
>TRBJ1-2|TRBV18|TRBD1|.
TGTGCCAGCTCACCAGTCGGACAGGGGGCCGCCTATGGCTACACCTTC
CASSPVGQGAAYGYTF
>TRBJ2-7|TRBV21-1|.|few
TGTGCCAGCAGCATTGCCTCTAGCCCCTACTACGAGCAGTACTTC
CASSIASSPYYEQYF
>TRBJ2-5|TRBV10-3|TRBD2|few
TGTGCCATCAGTGATGGACTAGCCCAAGAGACCCAGTACTTC
CAISDGLAQETQYF
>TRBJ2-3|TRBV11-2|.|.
TGTGCCAGCAGCTTAGGCGTGGTCTTACGAGGCCCAGATACGCAGTATTTT
CASSLGVVLRGPDTQYF
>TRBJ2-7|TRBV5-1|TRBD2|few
TGCGCCAGCACCCAGGCGGGACTAGCATCTCACGAGCAGTACTTC
CASTQAGLASHEQYF
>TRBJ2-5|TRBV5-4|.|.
TGTGCCAGCAGCTCCCAGGGGTACGCGGAGACCCAGTACTTC
CASSSQGYAETQYF
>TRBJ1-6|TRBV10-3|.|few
TGTGCCACCAAAGAAAGTAGCTCCTATAATTCACCCCTCCACTTT
CATKESSSYNSPLHF
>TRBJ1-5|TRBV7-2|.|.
TGTGCCAGCAGCACCAGGGGTAATCAGCCCCAGCATTTT
CASSTRGNQPQHF
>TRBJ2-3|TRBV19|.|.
TGTGCCAGTAGGAGTGACAGGACCAATACGCAGTATTTT
CASRSDRTNTQYF
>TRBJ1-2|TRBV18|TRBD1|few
TGTGCCAGCTCACAGGACAGGTACTATGGCTACACCTTC
CASSQDRYYGYTF
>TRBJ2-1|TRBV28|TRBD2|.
TGTGCCAGCAGTTTATTCGGGTGGGTGACTAGCGGCGGGAGGTCCAGTGAGCAGTTCTTC
CASSLFGWVTSGGRSSEQFF
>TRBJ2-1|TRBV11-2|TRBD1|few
TGTGCCAGCAGCTTAGCCCGGACAGGGGGCTACAATGAGCAGTTCTTC
CASSLARTGGYNEQFF
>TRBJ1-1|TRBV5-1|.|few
TGCGCCAGCAGCTTGGCCTCGGGGTCACAAGCTTTCTTT
CASSLASGSQAFF
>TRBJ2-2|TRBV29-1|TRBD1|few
TGCAGCTGCTGGGCAGGGGGTACCGGGGAGCTGTTTTTT
CSCWAGGTGELFF
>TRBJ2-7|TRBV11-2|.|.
TGTGCCAGCAGCTTCCCCGGGGGACAGACCTACGAGCAGTACTTC
CASSFPGGQTYEQYF
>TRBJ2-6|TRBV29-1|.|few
TGCAGCGTTGAAGGAAACGGGGATGGGGCCAACGTCCTGACTTTC
CSVEGNGDGANVLTF
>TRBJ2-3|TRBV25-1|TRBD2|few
TGTGCCAGCAGGATGAGCGGGGCCACAGATACGCAGTATTTT
CASRMSGATDTQYF
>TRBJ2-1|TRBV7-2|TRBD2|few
TGTGCCAGCAGCCCTACCCCCGGGACTAGCGGGGGTTACAATGAGCAGTTCTTC
CASSPTPGTSGGYNEQFF
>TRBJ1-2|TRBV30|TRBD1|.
TGTGCCTGGAGTGTAGGGACAGCCCTCTATGGCTACACCTTC
CAWSVGTALYGYTF
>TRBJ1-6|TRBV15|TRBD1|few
TGTGCCACCAGCAGAGAAACGGACAGGGTGTTTAGATTCGATTCACCCCTCCACTTT
CATSRETDRVFRFDSPLHF
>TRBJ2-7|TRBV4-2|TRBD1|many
TGTGCCAGCAGCCAAGCAAACCCGACAGGGGGCGAGCAGTACTTC
CASSQANPTGGEQYF
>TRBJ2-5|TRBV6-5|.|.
TGTGCCAGCACTAAAGGTCGGACCGGAGGAGAGACCCAGTACTTC
CASTKGRTGGETQYF
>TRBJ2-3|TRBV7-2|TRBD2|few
TGTGCCAGCAGCTGGACTAGCGGGGGCACAGATACGCAGTATTTT
CASSWTSGGTDTQYF
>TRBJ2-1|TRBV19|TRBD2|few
TGTGCCAGTCGGAGCGGGGAATACAATGAGCAGTTCTTC
CASRSGEYNEQFF
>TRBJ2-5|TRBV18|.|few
TGTGCCAGCTCACCACCCACACAAGAGACCCAGTACTTC
CASSPPTQETQYF
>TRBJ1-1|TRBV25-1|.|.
TGTGCCAGCAGGGGAGACTGGAACACTGAAGCTTTCTTT
CASRGDWNTEAFF
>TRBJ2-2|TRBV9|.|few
TGTGCCAGCAGCGCGAGGGACATTACAGGAACCGGGGAGCTGTTTTTT
CASSARDITGTGELFF
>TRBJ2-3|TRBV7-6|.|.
TGTGCCAGCAGCACCGGACAGCTCACGGGGACGCAGTATTTT
CASSTGQLTGTQYF
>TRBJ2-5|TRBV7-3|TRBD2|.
TGTGCCAGCAGCCCCACGGGGCTAGCGGGAGGGCTCCCCCAAGAGACCCAGTACTTC
CASSPTGLAGGLPQETQYF
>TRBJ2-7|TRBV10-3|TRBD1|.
TGTGCCACTAGACAGGGGGCCAACTACGAGCAGTACTTC
CATRQGANYEQYF
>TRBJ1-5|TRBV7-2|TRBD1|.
TGTGCCAGCAGCACACGACAGGGTGTTCAGCCCCAGCATTTT
CASSTRQGVQPQHF
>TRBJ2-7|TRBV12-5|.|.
TGTGCTAGTGGTTTGGGACAGTCCTACGAGCAGTACTTC
CASGLGQSYEQYF
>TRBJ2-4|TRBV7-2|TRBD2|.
TGTGCCAGCAGCCCCCGGACTAGCGGGAGGGCCGGGGTATACATTCAGTACTTC
CASSPRTSGRAGVYIQYF